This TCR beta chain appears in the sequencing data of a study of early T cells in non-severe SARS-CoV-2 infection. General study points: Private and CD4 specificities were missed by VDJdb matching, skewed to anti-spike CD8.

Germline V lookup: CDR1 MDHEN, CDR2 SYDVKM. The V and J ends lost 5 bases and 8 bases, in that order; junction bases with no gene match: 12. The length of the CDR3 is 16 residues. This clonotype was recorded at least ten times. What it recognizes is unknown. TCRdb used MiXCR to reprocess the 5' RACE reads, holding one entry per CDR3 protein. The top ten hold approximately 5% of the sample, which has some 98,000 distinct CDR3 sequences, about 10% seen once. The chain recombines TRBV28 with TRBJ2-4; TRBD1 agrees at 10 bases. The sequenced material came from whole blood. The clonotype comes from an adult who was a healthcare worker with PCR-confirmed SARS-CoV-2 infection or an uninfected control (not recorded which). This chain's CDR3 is CASSPTYRQGADIQYF. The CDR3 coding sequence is TGTGCCAGCAGTCCCACTTATCGACAGGGGGCGGACATTCAGTACTTC.